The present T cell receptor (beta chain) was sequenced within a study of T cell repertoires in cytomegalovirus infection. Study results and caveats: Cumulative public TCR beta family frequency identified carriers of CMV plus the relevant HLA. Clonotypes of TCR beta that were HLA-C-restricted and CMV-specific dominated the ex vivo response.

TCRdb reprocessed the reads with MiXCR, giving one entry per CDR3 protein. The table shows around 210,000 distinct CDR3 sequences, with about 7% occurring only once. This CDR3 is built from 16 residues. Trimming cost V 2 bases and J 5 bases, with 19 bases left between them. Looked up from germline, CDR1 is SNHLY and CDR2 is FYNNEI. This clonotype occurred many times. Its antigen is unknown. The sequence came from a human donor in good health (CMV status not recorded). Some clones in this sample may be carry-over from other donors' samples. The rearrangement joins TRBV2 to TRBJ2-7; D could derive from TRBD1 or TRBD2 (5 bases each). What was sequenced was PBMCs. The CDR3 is CASSEMWDRPRNEQYF. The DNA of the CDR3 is TGTGCCAGCAGTGAAATGTGGGACCGGCCGCGCAACGAGCAGTACTTC.